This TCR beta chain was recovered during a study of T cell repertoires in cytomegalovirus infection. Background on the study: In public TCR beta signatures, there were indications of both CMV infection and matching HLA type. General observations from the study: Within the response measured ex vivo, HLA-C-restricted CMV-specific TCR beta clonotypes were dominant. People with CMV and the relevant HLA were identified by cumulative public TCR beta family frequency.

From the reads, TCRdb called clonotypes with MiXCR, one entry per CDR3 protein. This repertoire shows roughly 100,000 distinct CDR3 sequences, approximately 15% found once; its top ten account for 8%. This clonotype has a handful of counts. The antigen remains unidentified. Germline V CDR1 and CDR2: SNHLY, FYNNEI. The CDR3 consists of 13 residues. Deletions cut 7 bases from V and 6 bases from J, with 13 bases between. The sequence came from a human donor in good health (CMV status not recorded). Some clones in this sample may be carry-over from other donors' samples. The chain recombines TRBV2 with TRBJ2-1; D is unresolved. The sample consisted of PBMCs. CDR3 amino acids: CASIYSRSNEQFF. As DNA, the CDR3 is TGTGCCAGCATTTACAGTAGGAGCAATGAGCAGTTCTTC.